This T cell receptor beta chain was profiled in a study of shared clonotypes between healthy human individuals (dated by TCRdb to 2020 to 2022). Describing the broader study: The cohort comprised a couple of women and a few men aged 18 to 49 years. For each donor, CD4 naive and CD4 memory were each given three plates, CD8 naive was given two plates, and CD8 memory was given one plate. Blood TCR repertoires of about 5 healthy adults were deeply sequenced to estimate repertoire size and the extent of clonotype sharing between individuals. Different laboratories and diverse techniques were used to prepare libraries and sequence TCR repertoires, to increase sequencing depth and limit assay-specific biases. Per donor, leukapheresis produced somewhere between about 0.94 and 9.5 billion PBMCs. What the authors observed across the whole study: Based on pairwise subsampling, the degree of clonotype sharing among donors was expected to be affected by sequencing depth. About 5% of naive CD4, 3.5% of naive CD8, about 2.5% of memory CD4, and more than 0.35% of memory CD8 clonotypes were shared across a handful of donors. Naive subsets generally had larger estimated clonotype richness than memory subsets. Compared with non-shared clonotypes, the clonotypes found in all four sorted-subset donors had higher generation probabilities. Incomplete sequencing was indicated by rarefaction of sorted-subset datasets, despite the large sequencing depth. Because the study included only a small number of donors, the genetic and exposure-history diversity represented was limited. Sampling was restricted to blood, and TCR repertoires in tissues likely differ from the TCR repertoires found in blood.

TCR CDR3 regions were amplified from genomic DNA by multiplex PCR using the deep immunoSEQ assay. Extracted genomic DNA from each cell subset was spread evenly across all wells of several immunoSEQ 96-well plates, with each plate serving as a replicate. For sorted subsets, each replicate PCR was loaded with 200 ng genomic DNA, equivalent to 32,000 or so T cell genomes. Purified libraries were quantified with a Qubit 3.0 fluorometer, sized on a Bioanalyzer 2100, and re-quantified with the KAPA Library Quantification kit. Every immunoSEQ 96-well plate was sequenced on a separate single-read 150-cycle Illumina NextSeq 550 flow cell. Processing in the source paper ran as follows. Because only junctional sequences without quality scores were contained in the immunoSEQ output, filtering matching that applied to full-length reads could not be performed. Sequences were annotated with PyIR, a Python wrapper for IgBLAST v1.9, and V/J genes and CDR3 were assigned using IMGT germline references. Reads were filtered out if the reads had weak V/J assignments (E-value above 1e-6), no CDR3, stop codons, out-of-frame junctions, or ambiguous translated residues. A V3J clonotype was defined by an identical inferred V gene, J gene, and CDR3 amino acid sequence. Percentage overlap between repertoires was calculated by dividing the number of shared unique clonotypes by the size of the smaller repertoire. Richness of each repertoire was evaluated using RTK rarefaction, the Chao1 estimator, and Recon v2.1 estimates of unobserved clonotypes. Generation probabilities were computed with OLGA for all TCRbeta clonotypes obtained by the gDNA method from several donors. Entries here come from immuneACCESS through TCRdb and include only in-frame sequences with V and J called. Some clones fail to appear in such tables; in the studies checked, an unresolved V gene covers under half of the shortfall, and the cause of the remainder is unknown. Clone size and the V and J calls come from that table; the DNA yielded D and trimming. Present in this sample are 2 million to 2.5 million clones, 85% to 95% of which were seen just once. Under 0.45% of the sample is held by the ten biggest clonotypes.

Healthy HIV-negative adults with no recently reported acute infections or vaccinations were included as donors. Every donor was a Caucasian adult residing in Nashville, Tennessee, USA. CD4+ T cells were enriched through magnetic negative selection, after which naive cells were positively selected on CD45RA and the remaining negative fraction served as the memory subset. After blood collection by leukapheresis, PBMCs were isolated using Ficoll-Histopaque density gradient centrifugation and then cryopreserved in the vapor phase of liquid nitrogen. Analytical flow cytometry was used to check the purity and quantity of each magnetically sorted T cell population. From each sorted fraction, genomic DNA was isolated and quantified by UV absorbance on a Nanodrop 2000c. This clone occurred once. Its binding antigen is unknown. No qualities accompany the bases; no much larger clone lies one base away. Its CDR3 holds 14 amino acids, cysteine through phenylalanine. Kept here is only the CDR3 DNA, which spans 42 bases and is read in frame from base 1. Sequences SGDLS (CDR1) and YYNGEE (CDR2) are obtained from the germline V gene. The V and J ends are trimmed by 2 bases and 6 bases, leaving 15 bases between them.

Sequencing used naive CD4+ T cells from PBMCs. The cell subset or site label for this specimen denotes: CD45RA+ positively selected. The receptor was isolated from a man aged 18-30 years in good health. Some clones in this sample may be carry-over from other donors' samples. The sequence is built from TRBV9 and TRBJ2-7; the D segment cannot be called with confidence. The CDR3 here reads CASSVAPRHGEQYF. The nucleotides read TGTGCCAGCAGCGTTGCTCCCAGACACGGCGAGCAGTACTTC.